This record covers a single T cell receptor beta chain. Its antigen is still unknown. CDR1 and CDR2 from the germline V gene are SGHRS and YFSETQ. V was shortened by 7 bases and J by 6 bases, with 18 bases between the two germline ends. This CDR3 region has 14 residues. This sample was included in a study of graft-versus-host responses after intestinal transplantation. Study overall: Grafts were multivisceral, liver-intestinal, or isolated intestinal. Findings and caveats of the study: Recipient marrow held GvH clones, some first seen in ileum or blood. Across patients carrying graft-donor T cell macrochimerism, allografts held high graft-versus-host to host-versus-graft clonal ratios. Early post-transplant falls in HvG clones accompanied the peak levels of circulating GvH clones.

Profiling relied on immunoSEQ multiplex PCR, and the TCRdb table lists in-frame clones only, not all of them. Of about 100,000 clones in the sample, roughly 87% were seen once. This TCR derives from a human donor who received an intestinal transplant. The sequencing here drew on unstimulated CD4+ T cells sorted from spleen or lymph node cells, taken before intestinal transplant. This chain uses TRBV5-1 with TRBJ2-3, with D possibly TRBD2 on 6 matching bases. CDR3 loop: CASRPGDPRDTQYF. The CDR3 nucleotides are TGCGCCAGCCGGCCGGGGGACCCGCGGGATACGCAGTATTTT.